This record covers a single TCR beta chain. The data belong to a study of T-cell memory formation after mild COVID-19. From the 5' RACE reads, TCRdb called clonotypes with MiXCR, one entry per CDR3 protein. The sample includes about 500,000 distinct CDR3 sequences, roughly 20% seen only once; the top ten take around an eighth. Sequencing input: PBMCs or a T cell subset sorted from them (not recorded which). The receptor's source is an adult woman who had mild COVID-19 (a few samples of this study predate the infection). Cell type and time point are not known.

The CDR3 sequence: CASSAGQGLSYEQYF. The CDR3 region has the DNA TGTGCCAGCAGTGCCGGACAGGGCCTCTCCTACGAGCAGTACTTC. The chain uses TRBV2 and TRBJ2-7; 8 nucleotides agree with TRBD1. Germline CDR1 is SNHLY and CDR2 is FYNNEI. After removal of 4 bases from V and 0 bases from J, the junction contained 5 bases not matched to a gene. CDR3 length: 15 residues. Using reference TRBV2 and TRBJ2-7 for the parts outside the CDR3, the full variable domain is EPEVTQTPSHQVTQMGQEVILRCVPISNHLYFYWYRQILGQKVEFLVSFYNNEISEKSEIFDDQFSVERPDGSNFTLKIRSTKLEDSAMYFCASSAGQGLSYEQYFGPGTRLTVT.